This T cell receptor (beta chain) was found in a study of blood T cell repertoires in COVID-19. Authors' data handling: It was from reference gene primer amplification that nucleated cell counts were estimated. Repertoires were generated with immunoSEQ multiplex PCR, while TCRdb's copy carries only in-frame clones and drops some. Clone size and V and J calls were adopted from that table, with D and trimming inferred from the DNA. The table has 87,000 or so clones, 87% seen once; the top ten hold about 5%. The source material was peripheral blood. This receptor was obtained from a woman of 80 years or more with acute or convalescent COVID-19.

The CDR3 reads CASSSNSGNEKLFF. CDR3 bases: TGTGCCAGCAGCTCCAACAGTGGGAATGAAAAACTGTTTTTT. This chain links TRBV7-8 with TRBJ1-4; no reliable D call. Germline loops: CDR1 SGHVS, CDR2 FQNEAQ. The CDR3 loop spans 14 amino acids. The ends were cut back, 4 bases at V and 5 bases at J, with 11 bases in the middle.